Presented here are 22 T cell receptor beta chains from one specimen sequenced in a study of blood T cell repertoires in COVID-19. Sequencing used immunoSEQ multiplex PCR; TCRdb keeps in-frame clones, though not all of them. The data hold about 85,000 clones, with 85% to 95% observed a single time. Sequenced input: peripheral blood. These receptor sequences come from a human donor with active COVID-19. The donor label of this sample is uncertain.

A single count supports this clone. V usage is TRBV6-6 and J usage is TRBJ1-1; D uncertain. Germline CDR1 is MNHNY and CDR2 is SVGAGI (reference sequence). This CDR3 region has 14 residues. The V gene lost 2 bases and the J gene lost 1 base, with 8 bases spanning the gap. The CDR3 DNA is TGTGCCAGCAGTTACGTGCCTAGGAACACTGAAGCTTTCTTT. Protein: CASSYVPRNTEAFF.

J is TRBJ1-1 and V is TRBV9; D unclear. V lost 0 bases and J 3 bases, leaving 9 bases between the germline ends. The CDR3 runs to 14 residues. CDR1 is SGDLS and CDR2 is YYNGEE in the germline V gene. The CDR3 sequence is CASSVDGEDTEAFF. In DNA, the CDR3 is TGTGCCAGCAGCGTAGATGGGGAGGACACTGAAGCTTTCTTT.

The chain links TRBV7-3 to TRBJ2-7, with 13 bases that match TRBD2. Germline CDR1 and CDR2: SGHTA and FQGTGA. With 3 bases clipped from V and 3 bases from J, the junction kept 5 bases outside the gene matches. This CDR3 comprises 16 residues. The CDR3 DNA is TGTGCCAGCAGCTTCTCCGGGACTAGCGGGGTCTACGAGCAGTACTTC. It is translated as CASSFSGTSGVYEQYF.

V and J are TRBV6-4 and TRBJ1-1; D perhaps matches TRBD1 (6 bases). CDR1 and CDR2 (germline): MRHNA, SNTAGT. This CDR3 is 16 amino acids long. V lost 0 bases and J lost 4, with 15 bases in between. In nucleotides, the CDR3 is TGTGCCAGCAGTGACTCGGCCGGGGGGGGCGGCACTGAAGCTTTCTTT. Translated: CASSDSAGGGGTEAFF.

The gene calls are TRBV19 and TRBJ2-2, with TRBD2 identical over 9 bases. Germline CDR1 LNHDA, CDR2 SQIVND (reference sequence). Germline trimming cut 6 bases from V and 1 base from J; bases unmatched to any gene: 15. This CDR3 comprises 19 residues. As DNA, the CDR3 is TGTGCCAGTAGCAACCCAAAGGGTAGCGGGGGTCTGAACACCGGGGAGCTGTTTTTT. It is translated as CASSNPKGSGGLNTGELFF.

The V call is TRBV2, the J call TRBJ2-3, with 9 bases aligning to TRBD2. The junction had 2 bases not matched to a gene; V was cut back by 6 bases and J by 1 base. Germline CDR1 is SNHLY and CDR2 is FYNNEI. The CDR3 length is 14 residues. The CDR3 DNA is TGTGCCAGCAGCATAGCGGGGGGCACAGATACGCAGTATTTT. Translated, it gives CASSIAGGTDTQYF.

The chain has TRBV28 and TRBJ1-5; D is possibly TRBD1 (5 bases). Germline CDR1 and CDR2: MDHEN and SYDVKM. V was trimmed by 5 bases and J by 4 bases, leaving 12 bases between them. CDR3 size: 14 residues. CDR3 DNA: TGTGCCAGCAGTCATATTCAGGGAAATCAGCCCCAGCATTTT. Translated, it gives CASSHIQGNQPQHF.

The gene calls are TRBV4-2 and TRBJ2-3; 10 bases agree with TRBD2. The CDR3 has 15 residues. V shed 2 bases, J shed 5 bases, and the junction held 4 bases outside the gene matches. Germline CDR1 reads LGHNA; CDR2 reads YNFKEQ. CDR3 sequence: CASSQQRGGVDTQYF. Here the CDR3 DNA reads TGTGCCAGCAGCCAACAGCGGGGGGGCGTAGATACGCAGTATTTT.

DNA of the CDR3: TGTGCCAGCACAGGGGGCGCGGGCTACACCTTC. As protein: CASTGGAGYTF. The chain links TRBV7-6 to TRBJ1-2, with 8 bases fitting TRBD1. CDR3 length: 11 residues. Germline-derived CDR1 and CDR2 are SGHVS and FNYEAQ. V lost 7 bases, J lost 8 bases, and 3 bases stayed unmatched.

This sequence joins TRBV15 and TRBJ2-2; 7 nucleotides line up with TRBD1. Germline V gives CDR1 LNHNV, CDR2 YYDKDF (reference sequence). The CDR3 runs to 16 residues. The J segment lost 1 base and the V segment lost 3 bases, leaving 5 bases of the junction unmatched. The CDR3, as DNA: TGTGCCACCAGCAGTGGAAGACAGGGGAACACCGGGGAGCTGTTTTTT. This codes for CATSSGRQGNTGELFF.

The V call is TRBV10-1, the J call TRBJ2-1; TRBD2 aligns across 13 bases. After removal of 9 bases from V and 0 bases from J, the junction contained 11 bases not matched to a gene. The CDR3 is 18 residues long. Per germline, CDR1 WNHNN and CDR2 SYGVQD (reference sequence). The CDR3 loop reads CASLGTSGAPSSYNEQFF. The CDR3 DNA reads as TGCGCCAGTCTTGGGACTAGCGGGGCCCCTAGCTCCTACAATGAGCAGTTCTTC.

J is TRBJ2-5 and V is TRBV5-1, with 13 positions matching TRBD2. The junction had 14 bases not matched to a gene; V was cut back by 4 bases and J by 5 bases. This CDR3 is built from 18 residues. From germline, CDR1 is SGHRS and CDR2 YFSETQ. CDR3 sequence (DNA): TGCGCCAGCAGCCACGAAGCCGTACTAGCGGGGGGGCGGGAGACCCAGTACTTC. The encoded protein is CASSHEAVLAGGRETQYF.

The CDR3 sequence: CASISQGAGGYTF. DNA of the CDR3: TGTGCCAGCATCTCCCAGGGGGCGGGCGGCTACACCTTC. The chain uses TRBV28 and TRBJ1-2; the match to TRBD1 covers 8 bases. This CDR3 has 13 amino acids. CDR1 and CDR2 (germline): MDHEN, SYDVKM. Germline trimming cut 7 bases from V and 8 bases from J; bases unmatched to any gene: 9.

This clone was counted between two and nine times. The chain joins TRBV21-1 to TRBJ1-2; TRBD1, the table's D call, lacks a check against the DNA. TRBV21-1 is deemed a pseudogene. The CDR3 sequence is 14 residues long. CDR3 in amino acids: CASSKVGTVYGYTF. The CDR3, as DNA: TGTGCCAGCAGCAAAGTGGGGACAGTCTATGGCTACACCTTC.

The chain combines TRBV7-3 with TRBJ2-3, with TRBD2 identical over 13 bases. Germline V gene data show CDR1 as SGHTA and CDR2 as FQGTGA. The junction had 1 base not matched to a gene; V was cut back by 4 bases and J by 3 bases. This CDR3 has 15 residues. The CDR3 region has the DNA TGTGCCAGCAGCTCGGGACTAGCGGGGACAGATACGCAGTATTTT. Its translation: CASSSGLAGTDTQYF.

V gene TRBV5-1 combines with J gene TRBJ2-2, with D possibly TRBD2 on 6 matching bases. Trimming cost V 4 bases and J 4 bases, with 14 bases left between them. Germline V gene lookup returns CDR1 SGHRS and CDR2 YFSETQ. CDR3 length: 15 residues. For the CDR3, the DNA is TGCGCCAGCAGCGAACCGGGAGAGATCACCGGGGAGCTGTTTTTT. Amino acid sequence: CASSEPGEITGELFF.

The chain's CDR3 is CASSLEGYEQYF. In nucleotides, the CDR3 is TGTGCCAGCAGTTTGGAGGGGTACGAGCAGTACTTC. This sequence joins TRBV12-3 or TRBV12-4 and TRBJ2-7; tentative D call: TRBD2 (6 bases). V lost 3 bases to trimming and J lost 4 bases, with 7 bases between them. The CDR3 sequence is 12 residues long.

The chain recombines TRBV20-1 with TRBJ2-1; 7 positions agree with TRBD1. CDR3 length: 16 residues. V dropped 3 bases and J dropped 0; count of bases not matched to a gene: 8. Looked up from germline, CDR1 is DFQATT and CDR2 is SNEGSKA (reference sequence). CDR3 sequence reads: CSASKGALSSYNEQFF. CDR3 coding DNA: TGCAGTGCTAGTAAGGGGGCCTTAAGCTCCTACAATGAGCAGTTCTTC.

V is TRBV28 and J is TRBJ1-2; TRBD1 matches 8 bases. J was trimmed by 3 bases and V by 5 bases; bases with no gene match: 8. The CDR3 totals 15 residues. Looked up from germline, CDR1 is MDHEN and CDR2 is SYDVKM. CDR3 loop: CASSPETGADYGYTF. The CDR3 nucleotides read TGTGCCAGCAGTCCTGAGACAGGGGCCGACTATGGCTACACCTTC.

The rearrangement uses TRBV5-6 and TRBJ2-3, with D perhaps TRBD2 (5 bases). Per the germline V gene, CDR1 is SGHDT and CDR2 is YYEEEE. The CDR3 length is 13 residues. Trimming cost V 7 bases and J 0 bases, with 9 bases left between them. CDR3 coding DNA: TGTGCCAGCTTGAGGGTCAGCACAGATACGCAGTATTTT. Its protein product is CASLRVSTDTQYF.

The chain links TRBV4-1 to TRBJ2-2; TRBD2 agrees at 9 bases. V gave up 4 bases and J gave up 3 bases; unmatched junction bases: 3. The germline V gene has CDR1 MGHRA and CDR2 YSYEKL. The CDR3 extends over 15 amino acids. This chain's CDR3 is CASSRAGGDTGELFF. Here the CDR3 DNA reads TGCGCCAGCAGCCGCGCGGGAGGGGACACCGGGGAGCTGTTTTTT.

This chain connects TRBV6-5 to TRBJ1-2; 10 bases fit TRBD1. In germline, CDR1 is MNHEY, CDR2 SVGAGI. The CDR3 sequence is 14 residues long. After removal of 7 bases from V and 6 bases from J, the junction contained 8 bases not matched to a gene. This CDR3 is CASKETGGIDGYTF. Here the CDR3 DNA reads TGTGCCAGCAAAGAGACAGGGGGCATTGATGGCTACACCTTC.